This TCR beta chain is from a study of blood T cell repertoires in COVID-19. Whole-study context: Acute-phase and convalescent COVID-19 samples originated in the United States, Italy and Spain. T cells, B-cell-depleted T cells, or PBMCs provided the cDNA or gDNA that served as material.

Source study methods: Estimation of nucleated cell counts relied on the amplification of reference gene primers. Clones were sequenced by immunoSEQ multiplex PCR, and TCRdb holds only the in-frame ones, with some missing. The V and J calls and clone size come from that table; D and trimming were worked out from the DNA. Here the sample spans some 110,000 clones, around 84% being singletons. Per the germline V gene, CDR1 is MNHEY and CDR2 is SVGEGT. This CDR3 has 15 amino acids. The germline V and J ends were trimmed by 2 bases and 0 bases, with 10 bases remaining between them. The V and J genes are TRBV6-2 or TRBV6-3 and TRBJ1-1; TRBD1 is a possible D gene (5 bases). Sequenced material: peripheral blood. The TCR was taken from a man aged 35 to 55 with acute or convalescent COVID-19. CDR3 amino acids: CASSYPTVLNTEAFF. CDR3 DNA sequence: TGTGCCAGCAGTTACCCGACAGTTCTGAACACTGAAGCTTTCTTT.